This T cell receptor (beta chain) was recorded in a study of CD8+ T cells in alopecia areata. Whole-study findings and limits: Lesional scalp exceeded normal scalp in clonality, especially in alopecia totalis/universalis. In scalp and blood, many expanded lesional clones persisted during tofacitinib. Clonality in the scalp and expanded CD8+ clones ranked among the top 100 were significantly decreased by tofacitinib.

Worth noting for this clone: Its antigen is unknown.

This sample's treatment: oral pan-JAK inhibitor, 5-10 mg twice daily. From alopecia areata patients, lesional scalp punch biopsies and peripheral blood were collected. Reverse transcribed after extraction, RNA yielded cDNA as the sequencing template. Clones were read by immunoSEQ multiplex PCR, and TCRdb kept only the in-frame ones, dropping some. Of more than 90,000 clones in the sample, 58% were seen once. In germline, CDR1 is MNHEY, CDR2 SVGAGI. This CDR3 comprises 11 residues. V was shortened by 2 bases and J by 10 bases, with 6 bases between the two germline ends. This rearrangement joins TRBV6-5 to TRBJ2-1; a weak D match, TRBD1 (5 bases). The sample consisted of CD8+ T cells sorted from blood, taken at week 4, from a patient treated with tofacitinib. The clonotype was recovered from a human donor with alopecia areata. CDR3 sequence: CASSYGAEQFF. DNA of the CDR3: TGTGCCAGCAGTTACGGGGCAGAGCAGTTCTTC.